Listed here are 25 T cell receptor beta chains from one sample, sequenced in a study of control samples from healthy donors and cancer patients. TCRdb keeps only in-frame clones here, not all; method: immunoSEQ multiplex PCR. This table has 84,000 or so clones, around 92% appearing once. Material: blood. The receptors originated from a man aged 45 to 65 in good health.

This clone showed up just once. The chain uses TRBV25-1 and TRBJ2-7; TRBD1 agrees at 7 bases. With V trimmed by 4 bases and J by 3 bases, 9 bases remained unmatched. The CDR3 runs 15 residues. Germline CDR1 reads MGHDK; CDR2 reads SYGVNS. The CDR3 DNA reads as TGTGCCAGCAGTGGTAGACAGGGCCGGAACTACGAGCAGTACTTC. Amino acid sequence: CASSGRQGRNYEQYF.

V and J are TRBV12-3 or TRBV12-4 and TRBJ1-1, with unresolved D. V lost 6 bases and J 3 bases, leaving 5 bases between the germline ends. The CDR3 runs to 11 residues. The CDR3 loop is CASSGHTEAFF. CDR3 coding DNA: TGTGCCAGCAGCGGACACACTGAAGCTTTCTTT.

The chain recombines TRBV6-2 or TRBV6-3 with TRBJ1-2, with 7 bases matching TRBD1. Germline V gene data show CDR1 as MNHEY and CDR2 as SVGEGT. V shed 6 bases and J 5 bases; nucleotides not matched to a gene: 9. This CDR3 is 14 amino acids long. This CDR3 reads CASSKGTDIYGYTF. For the CDR3, the DNA is TGTGCCAGCAGCAAAGGGACAGATATATATGGCTACACCTTC.

The J gene is TRBJ1-2, the V gene TRBV3-1 (or the pseudogene TRBV3-2); tentatively, D is TRBD1 (5 bases). Germline V gene sequence: CDR1 LGHDT, CDR2 YNNKEL (reference sequence). The CDR3 runs to 14 residues. V lost 8 bases, J lost 4 bases, and 17 bases lay in between. The CDR3 is CASGGASWGYGYTF. CDR3 sequence (DNA): TGTGCCAGCGGTGGGGCCTCATGGGGCTATGGCTACACCTTC.

A single count supports this clone. The chain recombines TRBV2 with TRBJ1-3; no clear D gene. Germline V gene lookup returns CDR1 SNHLY and CDR2 FYNNEI. Trimming removed 8 bases from V and 0 bases from J, with 5 bases in between. The CDR3 has 12 residues. The CDR3 nucleotides are TGTGCCAGCTCCTTCTCTGGAAACACCATATATTTT. Translated, it gives CASSFSGNTIYF.

The chain uses TRBV4-3 and TRBJ2-3; D is ambiguous. Trimming pared 4 bases from V and 0 bases from J, leaving 11 bases between. The CDR3 has 15 residues. Germline CDR1 reads LGHNA; CDR2 reads YSLEER. CDR3 loop: CASSREQLSTDTQYF. CDR3 in DNA: TGCGCCAGCAGCCGGGAACAATTGAGCACAGATACGCAGTATTTT.

This clone was recorded only once. This chain connects TRBV5-1 to TRBJ2-5, with TRBD2 as a possible D gene (6 bases). The V end was cut by 2 bases, the J end by 4 bases, with 18 bases between. Germline CDR1 is SGHRS and CDR2 is YFSETQ. The CDR3 loop spans 16 amino acids. The CDR3 nucleotides read TGCGCCAGCAGCTTAATGTCCACGGGGGTCGGAGAGACCCAGTACTTC. The encoded protein is CASSLMSTGVGETQYF.

The genes are TRBV7-8 and TRBJ2-7, with D perhaps matching TRBD1 (5 bases). The ends were cut back, 7 bases at V and 5 bases at J, with 9 bases in the middle. Germline CDR1 is SGHVS and CDR2 is FQNEAQ. The CDR3 has 11 residues. The DNA for the CDR3 is TGTGCCAGCACCTCGACAGACGAGCAGTACTTC. Its protein is CASTSTDEQYF.

This clone was recorded only once. V usage is TRBV19 and J usage is TRBJ1-1; 8 bases map to TRBD1. V shed 3 bases and J 7 bases; nucleotides not matched to a gene: 4. Germline V lookup: CDR1 LNHDA, CDR2 SQIVND (reference sequence). The CDR3 is made up of 13 amino acids. The CDR3 DNA sequence: TGTGCCAGTAGTATTGACAGGGGCGATGAAGCTTTCTTT. Translated: CASSIDRGDEAFF.

The genes are TRBV29-1 and TRBJ1-5; 10 positions match TRBD1. CDR3 length: 14 amino acids. Germline CDR1 reads SQVTM; CDR2 reads ANQGSEA. The V and J ends lost 7 bases and 3 bases, in that order; junction bases with no gene match: 6. CDR3 bases: TGCAGCGCGACAGGGGGCGCGGACAATCAGCCCCAGCATTTT. Its protein product is CSATGGADNQPQHF.

The rearrangement links TRBV24-1 to TRBJ2-1, with 14 bases matching TRBD2. The CDR3 consists of 16 residues. The V gene end was trimmed by 4 bases and the J gene end by 8 bases; junction bases not matched to a gene: 6. CDR1 is KGHDR, CDR2 SFDVKD, per germline. The CDR3 sequence: CATSDPRLAGGHEQFF. In DNA form, the CDR3 reads TGTGCCACCAGTGACCCCCGACTAGCGGGGGGGCATGAGCAGTTCTTC.

The V call is TRBV5-1, the J call TRBJ2-2; 11 nucleotides line up with TRBD2. This CDR3 spans 16 amino acids. V lost 4 bases and J lost 1; bases outside the gene matches: 3. Per the germline V gene, CDR1 is SGHRS and CDR2 is YFSETQ. CDR3 nucleotides: TGCGCCAGCAGCCAGACTAGCGGGAAGAACACCGGGGAGCTGTTTTTT. This sequence encodes CASSQTSGKNTGELFF.

This sequence joins TRBV6-5 and TRBJ1-5; TRBD1 is a possible D gene (5 bases). CDR1 is MNHEY and CDR2 is SVGAGI in the germline V gene. V was trimmed by 2 bases and J by 6 bases, leaving 14 bases between them. This CDR3 region has 15 residues. DNA for the CDR3: TGTGCCAGCAGTTACAAGGGGACCCCGGGTCAGCCCCAGCATTTT. Encoded protein: CASSYKGTPGQPQHF.

The chain uses TRBV6-2 or TRBV6-3 and TRBJ2-1, with TRBD2 matching over 13 bases. Losses at the gene ends were 5 bases for V and 10 bases for J; bases not matched to a gene: 2. Germline CDR1 is MNHEY and CDR2 is SVGEGT. This CDR3 is built from 13 residues. The chain's CDR3 is CASSPLAGGEQFF. As DNA, the CDR3 is TGTGCCAGCAGTCCACTAGCGGGGGGGGAGCAGTTCTTC.

V usage is TRBV5-1 and J usage is TRBJ1-1, with D perhaps matching TRBD1 (6 bases). The germline V gene encodes CDR1 SGHRS and CDR2 YFSETQ. This CDR3 comprises 14 residues. Trimming pared 0 bases from V and 0 bases from J, leaving 6 bases between. This CDR3 is CASSLEGVNTEAFF. CDR3 nucleotide sequence: TGCGCCAGCAGCTTGGAGGGGGTGAACACTGAAGCTTTCTTT.

The chain links TRBV5-1 to TRBJ2-1; 8 bases fit TRBD1. Trimming removed 5 bases from V and 1 base from J; junction bases left unmatched: 8. The CDR3 consists of 16 residues. From germline, CDR1 is SGHRS and CDR2 YFSETQ. CDR3 amino acids: CASRHRTGNSYNEQFF. The CDR3, as DNA: TGCGCCAGCAGGCACCGGACAGGGAATTCCTACAATGAGCAGTTCTTC.

This sequence joins TRBV6-6 and TRBJ1-1; 8 nucleotides match TRBD1. Germline trimming cut 5 bases from V and 12 bases from J; bases unmatched to any gene: 8. CDR3 length equals 12 residues. The germline CDR1 and CDR2 sequences are MNHNY and SVGAGI (reference sequence). The CDR3 loop is CASSHGQGETFF. The CDR3 coding sequence is TGTGCCAGCAGTCACGGACAGGGTGAGACTTTCTTT.

The chain's CDR3 is CSVAVSDNEQFF. The CDR3 DNA sequence: TGCAGCGTTGCAGTGTCGGACAATGAGCAGTTCTTC. The genes are TRBV29-1 and TRBJ2-1; D gene uncertain. The CDR3 runs to 12 residues. From germline, CDR1 is SQVTM and CDR2 ANQGSEA. The ends were cut back, 4 bases at V and 5 bases at J, with 9 bases in the middle.

This chain connects TRBV30 to TRBJ1-4; D is uncertain. V dropped 3 bases and J dropped 7 bases, with 6 bases sitting between them. Looked up from germline, CDR1 is GTSNPN and CDR2 is SVGIG (reference sequence). The CDR3 spans 11 residues. In DNA form, the CDR3 reads TGTGCCTGGAGCGCCGTTGAAAAACTGTTTTTT. It codes for CAWSAVEKLFF.

The chain employs TRBV19 and TRBJ1-5, with 9 bases identical to TRBD1. J lost 5 bases, V lost 0 bases, and 8 bases had no gene match. Germline CDR1 and CDR2: LNHDA and SQIVND (reference sequence). This CDR3 contains 17 residues. For the CDR3, the DNA is TGTGCCAGTAGTATAGATGTAACCGGGACAGGGTATCAGCCCCAGCATTTT. This sequence encodes CASSIDVTGTGYQPQHF.

This sequence joins TRBV5-4 and TRBJ2-5; 12 bases align to TRBD2. From germline, CDR1 is SGHNT and CDR2 YYREEE (reference sequence). The trim removed 4 bases at V and 5 bases at J, leaving 6 bases unmatched. CDR3 length: 15 amino acids. Here the CDR3 DNA reads TGTGCCAGCAGCCGGAGACTAGCGGGGGAGGAGACCCAGTACTTC. Translated: CASSRRLAGEETQYF.

This clone appeared a single time. The chain links TRBV2 to TRBJ2-3; D may be TRBD1 (5 bases). Germline CDR1 and CDR2: SNHLY and FYNNEI. This CDR3 spans 13 amino acids. V shed 4 bases and J shed 2 bases, with 7 bases lying between them. CDR3 bases: TGTGCCAGCAGTGGGGGCCTCACAGATACGCAGTATTTT. Translating it yields CASSGGLTDTQYF.

The J gene is TRBJ2-1, the V gene TRBV6-6, with no clear D. Germline V lookup: CDR1 MNHNY, CDR2 SVGAGI (reference sequence). The germline V and J ends were trimmed by 2 bases and 4 bases, with 6 bases remaining between them. The CDR3 loop spans 13 amino acids. CDR3 DNA sequence: TGTGCCAGCAGTTACCAAGGGTACAATGAGCAGTTCTTC. Its protein product is CASSYQGYNEQFF.

The chain carries TRBV18 and TRBJ1-1, with D tentatively TRBD1 (5 bases). The germline V and J ends were trimmed by 3 bases and 7 bases, with 9 bases remaining between them. CDR1 is KGHSH and CDR2 is LQKENI in the germline V gene. The CDR3 consists of 12 residues. The CDR3 here is CASSPQGFEAFF. CDR3 DNA: TGTGCCAGCTCACCGCAGGGATTTGAAGCTTTCTTT. The variable domain in full, completed from reference TRBV18 and TRBJ1-1, reads NAGVMQNPRHLVRRRGQEARLRCSPMKGHSHVYWYRQLPEEGLKFMVYLQKENIIDESGMPKERFSAEFPKEGPSILRIQQVVRGDSAAYFCASSPQGFEAFFGQGTRLTVV.

The chain couples TRBV7-9 to TRBJ2-4, with D tentatively TRBD2 (5 bases). There are 15 residues in the CDR3. The V gene's germline CDR1 is SEHNR and CDR2 FQNEAQ (reference sequence). Trimming stripped 5 bases from V and 4 bases from J, with 15 bases between. This chain's CDR3 is CASSPGLFSKNIQYF. CDR3 in DNA: TGTGCCAGCAGCCCAGGACTCTTTTCTAAAAACATTCAGTACTTC.